This T cell receptor beta chain was sequenced in a study of blood T cell repertoires in COVID-19. Germline V gives CDR1 MDHEN, CDR2 SYDVKM. The CDR3 totals 14 residues. V shed 6 bases and J 8 bases; nucleotides not matched to a gene: 8. Original processing notes: Cell counts per sample came from amplifying reference gene primers. Clones were sequenced by immunoSEQ multiplex PCR, and TCRdb holds only the in-frame ones, with some missing. V, J and clone size are taken as reported in that table, and D and trimming were inferred from the DNA itself. The profile shows a few hundred thousand clones, roughly 84% of them singletons.

V and J are TRBV28 and TRBJ1-4, with TRBD1 matching 8 bases. Sequencing input: PBMCs or T cells enriched from blood (not recorded which). The clonotype comes from a woman aged 40 to 50 who had recovered from COVID-19. The CDR3 nucleotides read TGTGCCAGCAGAAAAACAGGGGGAGGGGAAAAACTGTTTTTT. Protein product: CASRKTGGGEKLFF.